This T cell receptor beta chain was recovered during a study of radiotherapy plus CTLA-4 blockade in lung cancer. Clones were sequenced by immunoSEQ multiplex PCR, and TCRdb holds only the in-frame ones, with some missing. The sample gives tens of thousands of clones, approximately 79% of which show up once; roughly 15% is in the top ten. Between the trimmed V and J ends, which lost 4 bases and 5 bases, there was a span of 14 bases. Germline V gene lookup returns CDR1 MNHNY and CDR2 SVGAGI (reference sequence). This CDR3 spans 14 amino acids. The rearrangement links TRBV6-6 to TRBJ2-5; a weak D match, TRBD1 (5 bases). The source material was peripheral blood, sampled from a patient treated with radiotherapy plus ipilimumab. The sequence derives from a human donor with non-small cell lung cancer who had a complete response to radiotherapy plus ipilimumab. Written as DNA, the CDR3 is TGTGCCAGCAGTTTATACAGGAATTGGGAGACCCAGTACTTC. The encoded protein is CASSLYRNWETQYF.